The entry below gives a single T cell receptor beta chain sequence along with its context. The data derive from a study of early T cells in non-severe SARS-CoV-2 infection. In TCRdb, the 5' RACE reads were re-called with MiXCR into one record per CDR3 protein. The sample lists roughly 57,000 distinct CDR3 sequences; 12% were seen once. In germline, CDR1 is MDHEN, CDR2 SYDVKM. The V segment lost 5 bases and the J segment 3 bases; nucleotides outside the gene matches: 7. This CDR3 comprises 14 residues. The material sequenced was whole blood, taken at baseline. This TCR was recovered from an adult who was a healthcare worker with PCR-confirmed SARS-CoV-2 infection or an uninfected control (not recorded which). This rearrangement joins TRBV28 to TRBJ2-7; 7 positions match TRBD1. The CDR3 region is CASSNTGTVYEQYF. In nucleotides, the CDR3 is TGTGCCAGCAGTAACACCGGGACAGTCTACGAGCAGTACTTC.